This T cell receptor beta chain was documented in a study of shared clonotypes between healthy human individuals. Whole-study context: CD8 memory received one plate per donor, CD8 naive two, CD4 memory three and CD4 naive three.

As regards this clone: Its antigen remains unidentified.

In the source study's methods: ImmunoSEQ gave junction-only sequences without quality scores, so filtering differed. Data came from immunoSEQ multiplex PCR; TCRdb stores just in-frame clones and leaves some out. For V, J and clone size, that table is used; D and trimming come from the DNA. The sample contains about 1 million clones, about 76% of which appear only once. Germline lookup yields CDR1 GTSNPN and CDR2 SVGIG (reference sequence). There are 14 residues in the CDR3. J lost 3 bases, V lost 0 bases, and 5 bases had no gene match. Study-wide results and caveats: Among non-shared clonotypes, generation probabilities were lower than among those shared by all four donors.

Source material: memory CD4+ T cells sorted from blood. Sample subset: CD45RA-negative fraction. The sequence was obtained from a young man in good health. The chain links TRBV30 to TRBJ2-7; 7 bases align to TRBD1. The CDR3 protein is CAWSVYRGGYEQYF. The CDR3 DNA reads TGTGCCTGGAGTGTCTACAGGGGCGGCTACGAGCAGTACTTC.